A selection of T cell receptor beta chains follows, all from one sample in a study of PD-L1 blockade in urothelial cancer. Clones were sequenced by immunoSEQ multiplex PCR, and TCRdb holds only the in-frame ones, with some missing. Among a few hundred clones listed, 38% were seen once. The input for sequencing was tumor tissue, taken before atezolizumab (anti-PD-L1) treatment. These receptors were obtained from a man between 60 and 70 years old with urothelial cancer. Each CDR3 is given without its conserved first and last residue. Each record gives: D gene, V gene, J gene, CDR3 protein. A D gene is named only where the DNA matches it firmly.

d_gene: .; v_gene: TRBV6-8; j_gene: TRBJ2-1; CDR3aa: ASRASWRNNEQF
d_gene: .; v_gene: TRBV28; j_gene: TRBJ2-7; CDR3aa: ASSFALTGATYEQY
d_gene: .; v_gene: TRBV18; j_gene: TRBJ1-5; CDR3aa: ASSPGTNQPQH
d_gene: .; v_gene: TRBV9; j_gene: TRBJ1-4; CDR3aa: ASTERANGEKLF
d_gene: .; v_gene: TRBV19; j_gene: TRBJ1-1; CDR3aa: ASSILGMVGDTEAF
d_gene: TRBD2; v_gene: TRBV25-1; j_gene: TRBJ2-7; CDR3aa: ASSGSGGPYEQY
d_gene: .; v_gene: TRBV19; j_gene: TRBJ1-5; CDR3aa: ASSSNSNQPQH
d_gene: TRBD1; v_gene: TRBV29-1; j_gene: TRBJ2-1; CDR3aa: SVEKRQGYNEQF
d_gene: TRBD2; v_gene: TRBV6-8; j_gene: TRBJ2-7; CDR3aa: ASSYLAGEPYEQY
d_gene: .; v_gene: TRBV5-1; j_gene: TRBJ2-7; CDR3aa: ASSWTGGRPNEQY
d_gene: .; v_gene: TRBV19; j_gene: TRBJ1-1; CDR3aa: ASLREVGTEAF
d_gene: .; v_gene: TRBV7-5; j_gene: TRBJ1-1; CDR3aa: ASSSIGLPRGTEAF
d_gene: .; v_gene: TRBV29-1; j_gene: TRBJ1-1; CDR3aa: SVLVVGTEAF
d_gene: .; v_gene: TRBV30; j_gene: TRBJ1-2; CDR3aa: AWDRSSGYT
d_gene: .; v_gene: TRBV11-3; j_gene: TRBJ1-1; CDR3aa: ASSQADRTAVNTEAF
d_gene: .; v_gene: TRBV6-8; j_gene: TRBJ1-1; CDR3aa: ASSLGGTSGNTEAF
d_gene: .; v_gene: TRBV6-4; j_gene: TRBJ1-5; CDR3aa: ASSEGNQPQH
d_gene: .; v_gene: TRBV2; j_gene: TRBJ2-1; CDR3aa: ASRSRPPRLIEQF
d_gene: TRBD1; v_gene: TRBV19; j_gene: TRBJ2-7; CDR3aa: ASSIQGQGASYEQY
d_gene: .; v_gene: TRBV6-8; j_gene: TRBJ1-6; CDR3aa: ASSYSTGAPYNSPLH
d_gene: .; v_gene: TRBV18; j_gene: TRBJ1-6; CDR3aa: ASSPPRSSTPLH
d_gene: .; v_gene: TRBV9; j_gene: TRBJ1-5; CDR3aa: ASSVEQLHQPQH
d_gene: .; v_gene: TRBV29-1; j_gene: TRBJ2-5; CDR3aa: SVLGNQETQY
d_gene: .; v_gene: TRBV18; j_gene: TRBJ1-6; CDR3aa: ASSPREQSYNSPLH
d_gene: TRBD1; v_gene: TRBV11-3; j_gene: TRBJ2-1; CDR3aa: ASSLLWTGIGNEQF
d_gene: .; v_gene: TRBV30; j_gene: TRBJ1-2; CDR3aa: ASTSAGNYGYT
d_gene: .; v_gene: TRBV15; j_gene: TRBJ1-2; CDR3aa: ATSRDLGAYGYT
d_gene: .; v_gene: TRBV9; j_gene: TRBJ1-3; CDR3aa: ASSVDVRTSRAGNTIY
d_gene: .; v_gene: TRBV11-3; j_gene: TRBJ2-1; CDR3aa: ASSLVALSYNEQF
d_gene: .; v_gene: TRBV19; j_gene: TRBJ2-7; CDR3aa: ASSIGREGFYEQY
d_gene: .; v_gene: TRBV4-1; j_gene: TRBJ1-1; CDR3aa: ASSQSAGNTEAF
d_gene: TRBD1; v_gene: TRBV30; j_gene: TRBJ1-2; CDR3aa: AWASSAGTVIYGYT
d_gene: .; v_gene: TRBV19; j_gene: TRBJ1-2; CDR3aa: ASSEGFDYGYT